The following is a T cell receptor (beta chain) sequence with its context. This sample stems from a study of blood T cells in healthy people across ages. The V and J ends lost 6 bases and 0 bases, in that order; junction bases with no gene match: 14. The V gene's germline CDR1 is SEHNR and CDR2 FQNEAQ (reference sequence). There are 18 residues in the CDR3. Sample-barcoded 5' priming and a J-beta primer mix drove a second PCR of 7 to 11 cycles. TCRdb used MiXCR to reprocess the 5' RACE reads, holding one entry per CDR3 protein. The sample shows hundreds of thousands of distinct CDR3 sequences, about 27% of them seen only once. This sample was also put to use in a study of T cells of mothers and their children.

Sequencing used blood. The sequence was collected from a boy aged 2-15 years in good health. The V call is TRBV7-9, the J call TRBJ2-5; TRBD1 matches 9 bases. The CDR3 DNA reads as TGTGCCAGCAGTTCCCCATGGGACAGGGCCGGGTACCAAGAGACCCAGTACTTC. It yields the protein CASSSPWDRAGYQETQYF.